The T cell receptor (beta chain) under discussion was sequenced for a study of T cells after yellow fever vaccination. General study points: Highly abundant clonotypes carried over from the bulk population could end up in FACS-sorted repertoires as contaminants. Only a minor proportion of clonotypes was detected across both CD4 and CD8 compartments.

On this clonotype: Its cognate antigen is unknown.

TCRdb used MiXCR to reprocess the 5' RACE reads, holding one entry per CDR3 protein. Counted here are around 250,000 distinct CDR3 sequences, around 5.3% occurring once; the ten biggest clones make up about 3.5%. The germline V gene has CDR1 MNHEY and CDR2 SVGAGI. There are 17 residues in the CDR3. V lost 3 bases to trimming and J lost 9 bases; unmatched junction nucleotides: 13. The chain recombines TRBV6-5 with TRBJ1-6; TRBD1 matches at 8 bases. The clonotype was recovered from a man aged 18 to 30 who received the YFV17D yellow fever vaccine. The input for sequencing was CD4+ T cells sorted from PBMCs, taken on the day of the yellow fever booster vaccination. DNA of the CDR3: TGTGCCAGCAGTTATCAGGGGGCCCGGACGAACGTTTCACCCCTCCACTTT. Translation gives CASSYQGARTNVSPLHF.